What follows are 31 T cell receptor beta chains derived from one specimen sequenced in a study of Ad26.COV2.S vaccination and SARS-CoV-2 variants. The protocol was immunoSEQ multiplex PCR, while the TCRdb copy is restricted to in-frame clones and leaves out a portion. The top ten clones hold approximately 7.8% of a sample with some 370,000 clones, about 83% of them seen once. Described treatment: 15 to 20 received Ad26.COV2.S at low or high dose, single or two shots; roughly 5 received placebo; per-sample allocation not given. Specimen acquisition occurred on day 63 following the initial vaccine or placebo injection. The sample here was peripheral blood, taken in a trial of Ad26.COV2.S vaccine versus placebo. The receptors here all came from a person between 18 and 59 years old who received the Ad26.COV2.S COVID-19 vaccine or a placebo.

This chain links TRBV11-2 with TRBJ1-2; a weak D match, TRBD1 (5 bases). CDR3 size: 12 residues. From germline, CDR1 is SGHAT and CDR2 FQNNGV. V gave up 5 bases and J gave up 7 bases, with 11 bases separating them. CDR3 DNA: TGTGCCAGCAGCCTGGGGACCGCTGGCTACACCTTC. Translated: CASSLGTAGYTF.

CDR3: CASSSQRGGYNEQFF. CDR3 nucleotide sequence: TGTGCCAGCAGCTCGCAGCGGGGGGGATACAATGAGCAGTTCTTC. V gene TRBV7-3 combines with J gene TRBJ2-1; TRBD2 agrees at 10 bases. Germline V gives CDR1 SGHTA, CDR2 FQGTGA. CDR3 length: 15 residues. The ends lost 4 bases at V and 4 bases at J; junction bases unmatched: 4.

This chain links TRBV19 with TRBJ2-7; D remains unclear. Trimming cost V 3 bases and J 0 bases, with 12 bases left between them. The germline V gene has CDR1 LNHDA and CDR2 SQIVND (reference sequence). CDR3 length: 15 amino acids. CDR3 amino acids: CASSMWGPDSYEQYF. The CDR3 region has the DNA TGTGCCAGTAGTATGTGGGGTCCCGACTCCTACGAGCAGTACTTC.

The V and J genes are TRBV5-4 and TRBJ2-7; D unresolved. Germline V lookup: CDR1 SGHNT, CDR2 YYREEE (reference sequence). This CDR3 has 12 residues. V was cut by 2 bases and J by 2 bases, with 5 bases left in between. The CDR3: CASSLAPYEQYF. The DNA for the CDR3 is TGTGCCAGCAGCTTAGCCCCCTACGAGCAGTACTTC.

This chain connects TRBV12-3 or TRBV12-4 to TRBJ2-4; D call uncertain. The CDR3 runs to 13 residues. Trimming stripped 2 bases from V and 7 bases from J, with 9 bases between. The CDR3 region is CASSLNVHNIQYF. The CDR3 bases are TGTGCCAGCAGTTTAAACGTCCATAACATTCAGTACTTC.

Only one count was recorded for this clone. The CDR3 protein is CASSPTGPVPGNTIYF. CDR3 bases: TGTGCCAGCAGCCCGACAGGGCCTGTTCCTGGAAACACCATATATTTT. The chain joins TRBV5-5 to TRBJ1-3; TRBD1 matches 7 bases. Germline trimming cut 4 bases from V and 2 bases from J; bases unmatched to any gene: 9. Germline V gene data show CDR1 as SGHKS and CDR2 as YYEKEE (reference sequence). The CDR3 consists of 16 residues.

This clone was observed many times. The chain combines TRBV6-2 or TRBV6-3 with TRBJ2-2, with 10 bases aligning to TRBD2. This CDR3 region has 16 residues. The germline CDR1 and CDR2 sequences are MNHEY and SVGEGT. The V segment lost 0 bases and the J segment 4 bases; nucleotides outside the gene matches: 2. Written as DNA, the CDR3 is TGTGCCAGCAGTTACTCGAGCGGGAGGGCCACCGGGGAGCTGTTTTTT. Its translation is CASSYSSGRATGELFF.

This clone was recorded a few times. The chain uses TRBV2 and TRBJ1-2; 7 nucleotides agree with TRBD1. Germline CDR1 reads SNHLY; CDR2 reads FYNNEI. The J segment lost 7 bases and the V segment lost 4 bases, leaving 6 bases of the junction unmatched. This CDR3 comprises 13 residues. DNA for the CDR3: TGTGCCAGCAGTGGTAGGGGGCTTATTGGCTACACCTTC. Amino acids: CASSGRGLIGYTF.

To note about this clone: Other DNA sequences in this specimen translate into the identical CDR3. The J gene is TRBJ2-7, the V gene TRBV5-1; 11 nucleotides align to TRBD1. CDR3 size: 14 residues. Trimming at V came to 4 bases and at J to 3 bases, leaving 3 bases not matched to a gene. Germline V gene sequence: CDR1 SGHRS, CDR2 YFSETQ. The CDR3, as DNA: TGCGCCAGCAGCCAAGGGACAGGGGGCTACGAGCAGTACTTC. Residues: CASSQGTGGYEQYF.

CDR3 coding DNA: TGCAGTGCTAGTCGAACAAGCCTCTCCTACGAGCAGTACTTC. Encoded protein: CSASRTSLSYEQYF. J is TRBJ2-7 and V is TRBV20-1; D is unclear. From germline, CDR1 is DFQATT and CDR2 SNEGSKA (reference sequence). V was trimmed by 3 bases and J by 0 bases, leaving 12 bases between them. This CDR3 spans 14 amino acids.

This clone was seen a handful of times. CDR3 loop: CASSLLSATGKGGYTF. DNA of the CDR3: TGTGCCAGCAGCTTACTCTCCGCCACAGGGAAGGGAGGCTACACCTTC. The chain carries TRBV7-8 and TRBJ1-2; D might be TRBD1 (6 bases). V shed 2 bases and J shed 8 bases, with 21 bases lying between them. This CDR3 contains 16 residues. Germline V gene data show CDR1 as SGHVS and CDR2 as FQNEAQ.

The chain carries TRBV3-1 (or the pseudogene TRBV3-2) and TRBJ2-1; D ambiguous. There are 15 residues in the CDR3. Trimming pared 4 bases from V and 4 bases from J, leaving 14 bases between. Germline assignment: CDR1 LGHDT and CDR2 YNNKEL (reference sequence). For the CDR3, the DNA is TGTGCCAGCAGCCCCCGGTTGGGGTTTTACAATGAGCAGTTCTTC. This sequence encodes CASSPRLGFYNEQFF.

The chain uses TRBV30 and TRBJ1-2, with 7 bases that match TRBD1. Germline V CDR1 and CDR2: GTSNPN, SVGIG (reference sequence). With 5 bases clipped from V and 3 bases from J, the junction kept 12 bases outside the gene matches. CDR3 size: 15 residues. The CDR3 DNA sequence: TGTGCCTGGTTTGGACAGGCAGAAGAAGACTATGGCTACACCTTC. It is translated as CAWFGQAEEDYGYTF.

This chain connects TRBV6-2 or TRBV6-3 to TRBJ1-2, with TRBD1 matching over 7 bases. The CDR3 runs to 13 residues. Trimming took 4 bases from V and 7 from J; bases not matched to a gene: 6. Germline V lookup: CDR1 MNHEY, CDR2 SVGEGT. This chain's CDR3 is CASSFGQEGGYTF. CDR3 DNA sequence: TGTGCCAGCAGTTTTGGACAGGAAGGTGGCTACACCTTC.

The V and J genes are TRBV28 and TRBJ1-6; no definite D call. Trimming shortened V by 5 bases and J by 0 bases, and 11 bases separated the two germline ends. CDR3 length: 16 residues. Germline V gene lookup returns CDR1 MDHEN and CDR2 SYDVKM. The CDR3 region is CASSPVSSSYNSPLHF. As DNA, the CDR3 is TGTGCCAGCAGTCCCGTGTCGAGCTCCTATAATTCACCCCTCCACTTT.

V and J are TRBV14 and TRBJ2-3, with 13 bases aligning to TRBD2. The V and J ends lost 4 bases and 0 bases, in that order; junction bases with no gene match: 1. The length of the CDR3 is 16 residues. Germline assignment: CDR1 SGHDN and CDR2 FVKESK. The CDR3 is CASSLGLAGSTDTQYF. The CDR3 nucleotides read TGTGCCAGCAGCCTGGGACTAGCGGGAAGCACAGATACGCAGTATTTT.

The gene calls are TRBV10-3 and TRBJ2-5; 15 positions agree with TRBD2. Germline V gives CDR1 ENHRY, CDR2 SYGVKD. The V gene end was trimmed by 9 bases and the J gene end by 2 bases; junction bases not matched to a gene: 1. The CDR3 runs to 14 residues. DNA of the CDR3: TGTGCCATTGGACTAGCGGGGGGGCAAGAGACCCAGTACTTC. It specifies CAIGLAGGQETQYF.

This clone was seen at least ten times. The chain joins TRBV6-2 or TRBV6-3 to TRBJ2-7; D call uncertain. Looked up from germline, CDR1 is MNHEY and CDR2 is SVGEGT. CDR3 size: 14 residues. V lost 3 bases, J lost 8 bases, and 17 bases lay in between. The CDR3 region is CASSYDGSTIKQYF. The CDR3 bases are TGTGCCAGCAGTTATGATGGCAGTACCATCAAGCAGTACTTC.

The V gene is TRBV5-1, the J gene TRBJ2-1; TRBD1 aligns across 7 bases. V lost 4 bases to trimming and J lost 4 bases; unmatched junction nucleotides: 14. Germline CDR1 reads SGHRS; CDR2 reads YFSETQ. This CDR3 spans 17 amino acids. Here the CDR3 reads CASSAAMTGMGYNEQFF. The CDR3 DNA is TGCGCCAGCAGCGCCGCGATGACAGGGATGGGATACAATGAGCAGTTCTTC.

The chain is built from TRBV7-9 and TRBJ2-3; 10 bases fit TRBD2. After removal of 2 bases from V and 0 bases from J, the junction contained 2 bases not matched to a gene. Germline assignment: CDR1 SEHNR and CDR2 FQNEAQ (reference sequence). CDR3 length: 16 residues. The CDR3 DNA reads TGTGCCAGCAGCTTATTTAGCGGGGGGAGCACAGATACGCAGTATTTT. It encodes CASSLFSGGSTDTQYF.

This chain links TRBV6-5 with TRBJ2-5; TRBD1 aligns across 7 bases. Unmatched junction bases numbered 11, after V lost 6 bases and J lost 4 bases. Germline lookup yields CDR1 MNHEY and CDR2 SVGAGI. The CDR3 totals 15 residues. The CDR3 is CASSDRQGEGETQYF. CDR3 nucleotides: TGTGCCAGCAGCGACCGACAGGGAGAGGGAGAGACCCAGTACTTC.

The rearrangement uses TRBV11-3 and TRBJ1-1, with D tentatively TRBD1 (5 bases). The CDR3 length is 12 residues. Germline V gene lookup returns CDR1 SGHNT and CDR2 YENEEA. V dropped 5 bases and J dropped 7 bases, with 11 bases sitting between them. The CDR3 loop is CASSEGTVEAFF. Written as DNA, the CDR3 is TGTGCCAGCAGCGAGGGGACCGTTGAAGCTTTCTTT.

The chain employs TRBV19 and TRBJ2-5, with D hard to call. The CDR3 runs 12 residues. Germline-derived CDR1 and CDR2 are LNHDA and SQIVND (reference sequence). Deletions cut 4 bases from V and 2 bases from J, with 5 bases between. The CDR3, as DNA: TGTGCCAGTAGTAAGGTTCAAGAGACCCAGTACTTC. Translation: CASSKVQETQYF.

The chain recombines TRBV5-5 with TRBJ1-1; maybe TRBD1 (5 bases). With 5 bases removed from V and 3 bases from J, the gap between germline ends came to 11 bases. The germline V gene has CDR1 SGHKS and CDR2 YYEKEE (reference sequence). The CDR3 has 13 amino acids. CDR3 region: CASSAGVYTEAFF. In nucleotides, the CDR3 is TGTGCCAGCAGTGCGGGGGTGTACACTGAAGCTTTCTTT.

J is TRBJ2-7 and V is TRBV10-1, with D perhaps matching TRBD1 or TRBD2 (5 bases each). Germline CDR1 is WNHNN and CDR2 is SYGVQD (reference sequence). This CDR3 is 14 amino acids long. Between the trimmed V and J ends, which lost 0 bases and 2 bases, there was a span of 8 bases. The CDR3 spells CASSESPGPYEQYF. CDR3 sequence (DNA): TGCGCCAGCAGTGAGTCGCCGGGACCCTACGAGCAGTACTTC.

The V and J genes are TRBV12-3 or TRBV12-4 and TRBJ2-3; D uncertain. This CDR3 has 12 amino acids. V was cut by 10 bases and J by 8 bases, with 16 bases left in between. The chain's CDR3 is CAIQKPPGTQYF. The CDR3 nucleotides read TGTGCCATCCAAAAACCCCCGGGTACGCAGTATTTT.

This chain links TRBV7-2 with TRBJ2-2; no clear D. The CDR3 totals 16 residues. Germline-derived CDR1 and CDR2 are SGHTA and FQGNSA. V gave up 2 bases and J gave up 0 bases, with 10 bases separating them. This chain's CDR3 is CASSLTVAANTGELFF. In DNA form, the CDR3 reads TGTGCCAGCAGCTTAACCGTCGCCGCGAACACCGGGGAGCTGTTTTTT.

The chain links TRBV28 to TRBJ2-1; TRBD1 matches 11 bases. This CDR3 is 14 amino acids long. V gave up 6 bases and J gave up 9 bases; unmatched junction bases: 7. Germline V gene lookup returns CDR1 MDHEN and CDR2 SYDVKM. The CDR3 DNA follows: TGTGCCAGCAGCTTAGCGGGGACAGGGGGTGAGCAGTTCTTC. This codes for CASSLAGTGGEQFF.

The count of this clone is one. J is TRBJ1-1 and V is TRBV7-6; D might be TRBD1 (6 bases). The length of the CDR3 is 16 residues. Germline V gene sequence: CDR1 SGHVS, CDR2 FNYEAQ. With 4 bases removed from V and 2 bases from J, the gap between germline ends came to 17 bases. CDR3 DNA sequence: TGTGCCAGCAGCTATAGTAGGACAGAAGCTAACACTGAAGCTTTCTTT. Translated: CASSYSRTEANTEAFF.

The chain employs TRBV5-1 and TRBJ2-5; D gene unclear. Deletions cut 2 bases from V and 5 bases from J, with 13 bases between. The CDR3 is 14 amino acids. Germline V CDR1 and CDR2: SGHRS, YFSETQ. CDR3 region: CASSFQLLEETQYF. CDR3 sequence (DNA): TGCGCCAGCAGCTTCCAGTTGCTGGAGGAGACCCAGTACTTC.

The chain recombines TRBV6-5 with TRBJ2-7; TRBD1 matches 7 bases. V was pared by 4 bases and J by 4 bases, with 7 bases of the junction left unmatched. The CDR3 is 14 amino acids. Germline V gives CDR1 MNHEY, CDR2 SVGAGI. The CDR3 bases are TGTGCCAGCAGTTTAGGGGACAGCAGGTACGAGCAGTACTTC. Translating gives CASSLGDSRYEQYF.